This is a list of T cell receptor beta chains from one sample in a study of shared clonotypes between healthy human individuals. Assay: immunoSEQ multiplex PCR; the TCRdb copy retains only in-frame clones and omits some. The sample includes around 700,000 clones, about 92% of them seen just once. Sequenced: naive CD8+ T cells sorted from blood. All receptors derive from a man aged 25 to 40 in good health. Both conserved end residues are trimmed from each CDR3. Fields, in order: V gene, J gene, CDR3 protein.

V gene: TRBV29-1; J gene: TRBJ1-1; CDR3 protein: SALSGSAEAF
V gene: TRBV6-1; J gene: TRBJ2-7; CDR3 protein: RTGSYEQY
V gene: TRBV7-6; J gene: TRBJ2-3; CDR3 protein: ASSSGRTDTQY
V gene: TRBV2; J gene: TRBJ2-7; CDR3 protein: ASRTGSWYEQY
V gene: TRBV28; J gene: TRBJ1-2; CDR3 protein: ASSLYHRTDYGYT
V gene: TRBV5-5; J gene: TRBJ1-1; CDR3 protein: ASSLGQGGKDTEAF
V gene: TRBV6-6; J gene: TRBJ2-7; CDR3 protein: ASSYRASDYEQY
V gene: TRBV2; J gene: TRBJ2-2; CDR3 protein: ATLGDRGTGELF
V gene: TRBV6-5; J gene: TRBJ2-7; CDR3 protein: ASSYWGTSPREQY
V gene: TRBV19; J gene: TRBJ2-2; CDR3 protein: ASSIVAGNTGELF
V gene: TRBV7-9; J gene: TRBJ2-7; CDR3 protein: ASSLGQESYEQY
V gene: TRBV27; J gene: TRBJ2-3; CDR3 protein: ASSPSQEPWGTDTQY
V gene: TRBV4-3; J gene: TRBJ1-1; CDR3 protein: ASSQEAGQGETEAF
V gene: TRBV5-1; J gene: TRBJ1-1; CDR3 protein: ASSSVQGIGTEAF
V gene: TRBV7-9; J gene: TRBJ2-3; CDR3 protein: ASSLASGRARDTQY
V gene: TRBV11-2; J gene: TRBJ1-4; CDR3 protein: ASSKGTEDEWNEKLF
V gene: TRBV28; J gene: TRBJ2-1; CDR3 protein: ASSLRGGYNEQF
V gene: TRBV30; J gene: TRBJ2-1; CDR3 protein: AWSVLAGYNEQF
V gene: TRBV27; J gene: TRBJ1-1; CDR3 protein: ASRRAGRANTEAF
V gene: TRBV28; J gene: TRBJ1-3; CDR3 protein: ASSPGTGGNTIY
V gene: TRBV19; J gene: TRBJ2-7; CDR3 protein: ASSIRDRGTYEQY
V gene: TRBV7-9; J gene: TRBJ1-2; CDR3 protein: ASSLDLHLGYT
V gene: TRBV27; J gene: TRBJ2-7; CDR3 protein: ASSLYARPLVNEQY
V gene: TRBV6-6; J gene: TRBJ2-1; CDR3 protein: ASSLQGSYNEQF
V gene: TRBV7-9; J gene: TRBJ2-7; CDR3 protein: ASSYRHTEGATYEQY
V gene: TRBV27; J gene: TRBJ1-1; CDR3 protein: ASSLFPGAGTEAF
V gene: TRBV27; J gene: TRBJ1-5; CDR3 protein: ASSVQGANQPQH
V gene: TRBV19; J gene: TRBJ2-7; CDR3 protein: ASSSGSGFYYEQY
V gene: TRBV5-5; J gene: TRBJ2-3; CDR3 protein: ASSHYDTDTDTQY
V gene: TRBV4-1; J gene: TRBJ1-1; CDR3 protein: ASSQEGVGNTEAF
V gene: TRBV10-2; J gene: TRBJ2-5; CDR3 protein: ASSTRLAGGLETQY
V gene: TRBV5-1; J gene: TRBJ2-1; CDR3 protein: ASSAGDTYNEQF
V gene: TRBV11-2; J gene: TRBJ2-1; CDR3 protein: ASSLRFHNEQF
V gene: TRBV5-5; J gene: TRBJ2-1; CDR3 protein: ASSLVRTGNEQF
V gene: TRBV4-3; J gene: TRBJ1-2; CDR3 protein: ASSQEIGRGMYGYT
V gene: TRBV28; J gene: TRBJ2-5; CDR3 protein: ASWAGAQETQY
V gene: TRBV10-1; J gene: TRBJ2-7; CDR3 protein: ASSESIGTGGLVSWQY
V gene: TRBV12-5; J gene: TRBJ2-1; CDR3 protein: ASGLITGGSNEQF
V gene: TRBV27; J gene: TRBJ1-1; CDR3 protein: ATLETVTDSAF
V gene: TRBV7-6; J gene: TRBJ1-1; CDR3 protein: ASSLGLAGEGGTEAF
V gene: TRBV9; J gene: TRBJ2-7; CDR3 protein: ASSVGGTYEQY
V gene: TRBV27; J gene: TRBJ2-1; CDR3 protein: ASNSGVPEVNEQF
V gene: TRBV5-1; J gene: TRBJ2-3; CDR3 protein: ASCPGTGSTDTQY
V gene: TRBV1; J gene: TRBJ2-7; CDR3 protein: TSSQEREQY
V gene: TRBV28; J gene: TRBJ1-2; CDR3 protein: ASSLTTNGYT
V gene: TRBV6-5; J gene: TRBJ1-1; CDR3 protein: ARTGRIRITEAF
V gene: TRBV4-1; J gene: TRBJ2-5; CDR3 protein: ASSQDNRRRLTKGETQY
V gene: TRBV6-5; J gene: TRBJ2-3; CDR3 protein: ASSPLWERGQGY
V gene: TRBV25-1; J gene: TRBJ2-5; CDR3 protein: ASSEFLDIQETQY